The present TCR beta chain was sequenced within a study of T-cell memory formation after mild COVID-19. Trimming stripped 8 bases from V and 0 bases from J, with 15 bases between. This CDR3 has 15 residues. Germline-derived CDR1 and CDR2 are SGHRS and YFSETQ. Each CDR3 protein gets one entry after TCRdb re-called the 5' RACE reads with MiXCR. The table has about 320,000 distinct CDR3 sequences, roughly an eighth seen once. The sequenced sample was PBMCs or a T cell subset sorted from them (not recorded which). This sequence originates from a man aged 18 to 30 who had mild COVID-19 (a few samples of this study predate the infection). Cell type and time point are not known. The chain is built from TRBV5-1 and TRBJ1-5, with D possibly TRBD1 on 5 matching bases. The CDR3 nucleotides are TGCGCCAGGGGGGGTTTGCGCTCTAGCAATCAGCCCCAGCATTTT. It encodes CARGGLRSSNQPQHF.